This T cell receptor (beta chain) was captured by sequencing in a study of blood T cell repertoires in COVID-19. Study-wide background: Sites across the United States, Italy and Spain contributed samples from acute and convalescent COVID-19.

This CDR3 region has 15 residues. Looked up from germline, CDR1 is SNHLY and CDR2 is FYNNEI. V lost 6 bases to trimming and J lost 1 base, with 15 bases between them. Only in-frame clones appear in the TCRdb table, and some are missing; sequencing was by immunoSEQ multiplex PCR. The repertoire consists of 150,000 to 200,000 clones, with about nine tenths occurring once and the leading ten covering about a tenth. The rearrangement uses TRBV2 and TRBJ1-1, with a possible D match to TRBD1 (6 bases). Sequenced material: peripheral blood. This TCR was sampled from an older woman with COVID-19, enrolled during active disease. The CDR3 bases are TGTGCCAGCAGACCCATCGGACAGCAGAACACTGAAGCTTTCTTT. Protein product: CASRPIGQQNTEAFF.